The rows below give T cell receptor beta chains drawn from one sample of a study of blood T cells in healthy people across ages. TCRdb analysed the 5' RACE reads with MiXCR anew, one entry per CDR3 protein. Among 1,500,000 or so distinct CDR3 sequences listed, around 59% were seen once. The material sequenced was blood. These receptors came from a young man in good health. Both conserved end residues are part of each CDR3. Each record gives: clone size, D gene, J gene, V gene, CDR3 protein, CDR3 DNA. A D gene is named only where the DNA matches it firmly. The size field is filled for only some rows; it gives once, few, many or a size class.

size: -
D: -
J: TRBJ2-7
V: TRBV10-2
CDR3: CASSESPPYEQYF
DNA: TGCGCCAGCAGTGAATCACCGCCCTACGAGCAGTACTTC

size: -
D: -
J: TRBJ2-7
V: TRBV30
CDR3: CAWSVGPLYNEQYF
DNA: TGTGCCTGGAGTGTAGGGCCACTCTACAACGAGCAGTACTTC

size: -
D: -
J: TRBJ2-1
V: TRBV29-1
CDR3: CSVVVDGLCEQFF
DNA: TGCAGCGTTGTGGTCGACGGGTTATGCGAGCAGTTCTTC

size: -
D: TRBD1
J: TRBJ1-5
V: TRBV6-1
CDR3: CASSEIKGDRGRPQHF
DNA: TGTGCCAGCAGTGAAATAAAGGGGGACAGGGGACGGCCCCAGCATTTT

size: few
D: -
J: TRBJ2-2
V: TRBV4-1
CDR3: CASSQGPTGELFF
DNA: TGCGCCAGCAGCCAAGGTCCGACCGGGGAGCTGTTTTTT

size: -
D: TRBD2
J: TRBJ2-1
V: TRBV6-5
CDR3: CASSPVAGGGKEQFF
DNA: TGTGCCAGCAGTCCCGTAGCGGGAGGGGGCAAGGAGCAGTTCTTC

size: -
D: -
J: TRBJ1-1
V: TRBV7-2
CDR3: CAGSLALTEAFF
DNA: TGTGCCGGCAGCTTAGCTTTGACAGAAGCTTTCTTT

size: -
D: -
J: TRBJ1-1
V: TRBV20-1
CDR3: CSARRQSEAFF
DNA: TGCAGTGCTAGAAGACAGTCTGAAGCTTTCTTT

size: -
D: -
J: TRBJ2-7
V: TRBV7-9
CDR3: CASISRDDLGSEQYF
DNA: TGTGCCAGCATTTCAAGGGACGACCTCGGGTCCGAGCAGTACTTC

size: -
D: -
J: TRBJ2-7
V: TRBV10-3
CDR3: CAISERDVDEQYF
DNA: TGTGCCATCAGTGAACGGGACGTTGACGAGCAGTACTTC